This T cell receptor beta chain was profiled in a study of blood T cell repertoires in COVID-19. Assay used: immunoSEQ multiplex PCR; TCRdb lists only in-frame clones, some missing. This sample has 100,000 to 150,000 clones, with about 89% found just once. The sequencing sample was made of peripheral blood. This TCR was recovered from a woman in her 70s with COVID-19, enrolled during active disease.

The CDR3 nucleotides read TGTGCCAGCAGCCCCGGGGATTCCGGGGTACGGCAGTACTTC. Translated: CASSPGDSGVRQYF. The chain recombines TRBV11-2 with TRBJ2-7, with D possibly matching TRBD2 (5 bases). CDR3 length: 14 amino acids. CDR1 is SGHAT and CDR2 is FQNNGV in the germline V gene. Trimming shortened V by 5 bases and J by 9 bases, and 20 bases separated the two germline ends. The whole variable domain, filled in from reference TRBV11-2 and TRBJ2-7, reads EAGVAQSPRYKIIEKRQSVAFWCNPISGHATLYWYQQILGQGPKLLIQFQNNGVVDDSQLPKDRFSAERLKGVDSTLKIQPAKLEDSAVYLCASSPGDSGVRQYFGPGTRLTVT.